One sample yielded the 20 T cell receptor beta chains listed below, sequenced in a study of OX40 agonist ivuxolimab in advanced cancers. Sequencing used immunoSEQ multiplex PCR; TCRdb keeps in-frame clones, though not all of them. The table lists tens of thousands of clones, about nine tenths of them singletons. The starting material was CD4+ or CD8+ T cells sorted from blood, obtained in a trial of the OX40 agonist ivuxolimab. The receptors originated from an adult with an advanced solid tumor such as melanoma, head and neck, liver or kidney cancer.

V usage is TRBV29-1 and J usage is TRBJ2-5; D tentatively reads TRBD1 or TRBD2 (6 bases each). Trimming shortened V by 6 bases and J by 4 bases, and 18 bases separated the two germline ends. The germline V gene has CDR1 SQVTM and CDR2 ANQGSEA. The CDR3 runs 14 residues. The CDR3 DNA reads as TGCAGCGTCGTTAAGAGGGGGGTTTTAGAGACCCAGTACTTC. Translated, it gives CSVVKRGVLETQYF.

The chain employs TRBV28 and TRBJ1-4, with TRBD1 as a possible D gene (5 bases). Germline CDR1 reads MDHEN; CDR2 reads SYDVKM. Trimming pared 6 bases from V and 8 bases from J, leaving 22 bases between. CDR3 length: 16 residues. CDR3 in DNA: TGTGCCAGCAGCCCACTAGAGGGGCTGTGGGAAGAAAAACTGTTTTTT. The encoded protein is CASSPLEGLWEEKLFF.

This sequence joins TRBV6-6 and TRBJ1-2; D gene unclear. The CDR3 has 12 residues. Trimming stripped 0 bases from V and 9 bases from J, with 8 bases between. Germline V CDR1 and CDR2: MNHNY, SVGAGI (reference sequence). The chain's CDR3 is CASSYSASSYTF. The CDR3 DNA follows: TGTGCCAGCAGTTACTCAGCCAGTAGCTACACCTTC.

In this sample, this clone turned up a few times. The chain recombines TRBV15 with TRBJ1-2; 7 bases are a match to TRBD1. Per germline, CDR1 LNHNV and CDR2 YYDKDF (reference sequence). CDR3 length: 17 amino acids. Trimming took 5 bases from V and 2 from J; bases not matched to a gene: 14. CDR3 in DNA: TGTGCCACCAGCCCCAGATTTCGGGACAGACTAAACTATGGCTACACCTTC. Protein: CATSPRFRDRLNYGYTF.

This clone has only a few counts. The chain combines TRBV21-1 with TRBJ1-4; TRBD1 is the table's D call, not checked against the DNA. TRBV21-1 constitutes a pseudogene. The length of the CDR3 is 15 residues. The CDR3 DNA is TGTGCCAGCACCTACCGGGACACGGCTAATGAAAAACTGTTTTTT. Amino acids: CASTYRDTANEKLFF.

This chain joins TRBV28 and TRBJ2-5, with 9 positions matching TRBD2. CDR1 MDHEN and CDR2 SYDVKM come from the germline V gene. The CDR3 covers 18 residues. V was clipped by 3 bases and J by 4 bases; unmatched bases: 15. CDR3: CASSFTVLAGEVGETQYF. In nucleotides, the CDR3 is TGTGCCAGCAGTTTCACGGTCTTAGCGGGAGAGGTCGGAGAGACCCAGTACTTC.

The J gene is TRBJ2-7, the V gene TRBV2, with D possibly matching TRBD2 (6 bases). The CDR3 length is 15 residues. V lost 5 bases and J lost 1, with 15 bases in between. Germline V gene data show CDR1 as SNHLY and CDR2 as FYNNEI. The CDR3 nucleotides read TGTGCCAGCAGTCGGGACTTCTTTTGGTCCTACGAGCAGTACGTC. Translating gives CASSRDFFWSYEQYV.

V is TRBV27 and J is TRBJ2-3; 7 bases are a match to TRBD2. V dropped 7 bases and J dropped 4; count of bases not matched to a gene: 5. CDR3 length equals 13 residues. The germline CDR1 and CDR2 sequences are MNHEY and SMNVEV (reference sequence). For the CDR3, the DNA is TGTGCCAGCACCCCCCGGGAGGCAGATACGCAGTATTTT. Its protein is CASTPREADTQYF.

The chain links TRBV19 to TRBJ1-5; 10 nucleotides match TRBD1. V lost 8 bases to trimming and J lost 7 bases; unmatched junction nucleotides: 17. Germline V gene data show CDR1 as LNHDA and CDR2 as SQIVND (reference sequence). The CDR3 totals 17 residues. In nucleotides, the CDR3 is TGTGCCAGTGCTCAGGGGGGCGGGACAGGGGCTCACCAGCCCCAGCATTTT. It is translated as CASAQGGGTGAHQPQHF.

The chain links TRBV6-5 to TRBJ2-7; TRBD1 might be the D (6 bases). The length of the CDR3 is 15 residues. The V end lost 5 bases, the J end lost 0 bases, and 14 bases lay between the germline ends. Germline loops: CDR1 MNHEY, CDR2 SVGAGI. Here the CDR3 DNA reads TGTGCCAGCAGTCCCCAGGGGTGGAGCTCCTACGAGCAGTACTTC. It yields the protein CASSPQGWSSYEQYF.

The V and J genes are TRBV11-1 and TRBJ1-1, with D uncertain. Germline-derived CDR1 and CDR2 are SGHAT and FQDESV (reference sequence). This CDR3 region has 12 residues. Trimming stripped 0 bases from V and 7 bases from J, with 6 bases between. This chain's CDR3 is CASSLAWGEAFF. In nucleotides, the CDR3 is TGTGCCAGCAGCTTAGCGTGGGGTGAAGCTTTCTTT. Variable domain in full (rest from reference TRBV11-1 and TRBJ1-1): EAEVAQSPRYKITEKSQAVAFWCDPISGHATLYWYRQILGQGPELLVQFQDESVVDDSQLPKDRFSAERLKGVDSTLKIQPAELGDSAMYLCASSLAWGEAFFGQGTRLTVV.

The chain recombines TRBV30 with TRBJ1-1; perhaps TRBD1 as D (5 bases). Germline V gene sequence: CDR1 GTSNPN, CDR2 SVGIG (reference sequence). The V gene lost 1 base and the J gene lost 8 bases, with 8 bases spanning the gap. The CDR3 covers 11 residues. This chain's CDR3 is CAWSGRVEAFF. The CDR3 region has the DNA TGTGCCTGGAGTGGCAGGGTGGAAGCTTTCTTT.

The V call is TRBV5-1, the J call TRBJ2-5; 7 bases fit TRBD2. The CDR3 is 17 amino acids. The germline V gene has CDR1 SGHRS and CDR2 YFSETQ. Trimming took 1 base from V and 0 from J; bases not matched to a gene: 9. In DNA form, the CDR3 reads TGCGCCAGCAGCTTGCAAGCGGGAAAGGACTACCAAGAGACCCAGTACTTC. It encodes CASSLQAGKDYQETQYF. The complete variable domain, with remaining parts taken from reference TRBV5-1 and TRBJ2-5, reads KAGVTQTPRYLIKTRGQQVTLSCSPISGHRSVSWYQQTPGQGLQFLFEYFSETQRNKGNFPGRFSGRQFSNSRSEMNVSTLELGDSALYLCASSLQAGKDYQETQYFGPGTRLLVL.

Regarding this clone: In the same sample, other DNA sequences code for this CDR3. The chain carries TRBV4-3 and TRBJ1-1; D gene uncertain. Germline CDR1 LGHNA, CDR2 YSLEER. V shed 0 bases and J shed 1 base, with 6 bases lying between them. This CDR3 contains 14 residues. Here the CDR3 reads CASSQDRGNTEAFF. The CDR3 coding sequence is TGCGCCAGCAGCCAAGATAGAGGGAACACTGAAGCTTTCTTT.

The gene calls are TRBV28 and TRBJ2-3; TRBD2 aligns across 14 bases. The CDR3 runs 16 residues. The junction had 5 bases not matched to a gene; V was cut back by 5 bases and J by 4 bases. Germline V CDR1 and CDR2: MDHEN, SYDVKM. CDR3 protein: CASSQGLAGDSDTQYF. Here the CDR3 DNA reads TGTGCCAGCAGTCAGGGACTAGCGGGAGACTCAGATACGCAGTATTTT.

The V and J genes are TRBV29-1 and TRBJ2-3; 10 bases align to TRBD2. The J segment lost 4 bases and the V segment lost 1 base, leaving 8 bases of the junction unmatched. CDR1 is SQVTM and CDR2 is ANQGSEA in the germline V gene. The CDR3 has 16 residues. The CDR3 is CSVEGPSGSLADTQYF. CDR3 nucleotide sequence: TGCAGCGTTGAAGGTCCTAGCGGGAGTTTAGCAGATACGCAGTATTTT.

This chain links TRBV27 with TRBJ2-7; TRBD1 matches at 9 bases. J was trimmed by 6 bases and V by 5 bases; bases with no gene match: 8. The CDR3 loop spans 14 amino acids. Germline V gene data show CDR1 as MNHEY and CDR2 as SMNVEV (reference sequence). Written as DNA, the CDR3 is TGTGCCAGCAGTCCCCGGGACAGGGTCCTCGAGCAGTACTTC. Its protein product is CASSPRDRVLEQYF.

The DNA of the CDR3 is TGCGCCAGCAGCTTGGCGACCACCGGGGAGCTGTTTTTT. Residues: CASSLATTGELFF. The chain recombines TRBV5-1 with TRBJ2-2; no reliable D call. CDR1 SGHRS and CDR2 YFSETQ come from the germline V gene. Trimming stripped 0 bases from V and 4 bases from J, with 4 bases between. The CDR3 covers 13 residues.

V is TRBV9 and J is TRBJ2-1; either TRBD1 or TRBD2 may supply D (5 bases each). CDR3 length: 14 residues. Looked up from germline, CDR1 is SGDLS and CDR2 is YYNGEE. The V gene lost 4 bases and the J gene lost 10 bases, with 18 bases spanning the gap. The CDR3: CASSPQGTSREQFF. DNA of the CDR3: TGTGCCAGCAGCCCTCAAGGGACCTCCAGGGAGCAGTTCTTC.

The chain has TRBV6-5 and TRBJ2-1; the match to TRBD1 covers 8 bases. This CDR3 comprises 14 residues. Losses at the gene ends were 6 bases for V and 6 bases for J; bases not matched to a gene: 7. Germline V gives CDR1 MNHEY, CDR2 SVGAGI. CDR3 sequence reads: CASRAGGVLNEQFF. In DNA, the CDR3 is TGTGCCAGCAGGGCAGGGGGCGTACTCAATGAGCAGTTCTTC.